This T cell receptor beta chain was recovered during a study of blood T cell repertoires in COVID-19. The CDR3 covers 15 residues. The V end lost 2 bases, the J end lost 1 base, and 14 bases lay between the germline ends. Germline V gives CDR1 GTSNPN, CDR2 SVGIG (reference sequence). Data came from immunoSEQ multiplex PCR; TCRdb stores just in-frame clones and leaves some out. This table holds around 310,000 clones, almost 90% found once. Input material: peripheral blood. The sequence came from a woman aged 40 to 50 with COVID-19, enrolled during active disease. The chain combines TRBV30 with TRBJ1-1; D not certain. CDR3 DNA sequence: TGTGCCTGGAGTCCCCTGAGGCCCTCGAACACTGAAGCTTTCTTT. It encodes CAWSPLRPSNTEAFF.